These 31 T cell receptor beta chains were all obtained from the same sample, sequenced in a study of shared clonotypes between healthy human individuals. Some clones are missing from TCRdb's copy, which holds only in-frame ones; the method was immunoSEQ multiplex PCR. Of more than 2,000,000 clones detected, around 94% appear once; the ten largest clones hold over 0.12%. Sequenced input: naive CD4+ T cells sorted from blood. Subset denoted: CD45RA+ positively selected. Receptors were obtained from a man aged 18 to 29 in good health.

This clone has only a few counts. The chain is built from TRBV30 and TRBJ1-5, with D unresolved. Germline V gives CDR1 GTSNPN, CDR2 SVGIG (reference sequence). The CDR3 loop spans 14 amino acids. V was clipped by 2 bases and J by 6 bases, with 14 bases between them. The CDR3 region is CAWSFTGTVQPQHF. CDR3 coding DNA: TGTGCCTGGAGTTTTACGGGAACGGTTCAGCCCCAGCATTTT. Based on the CDR3 plus reference TRBV30 and TRBJ1-5, the full variable domain is SQTIHQWPATLVQPVGSPLSLECTVEGTSNPNLYWYRQAAGRGLQLLFYSVGIGQISSEVPQNLSASRPQDRQFILSSKKLLLSDSGFYLCAWSFTGTVQPQHFGDGTRLSIL.

This chain joins TRBV6-1 and TRBJ1-2; D not certain. CDR3 length equals 16 residues. Per the germline V gene, CDR1 is MNHNS and CDR2 is SASEGT. Deletions cut 1 base from V and 6 bases from J, with 18 bases between. In DNA form, the CDR3 reads TGTGCCAGCAGTGAAGACTGGTGGACCGCCCCCCATGGCTACACCTTC. It translates to CASSEDWWTAPHGYTF.

Details on this clone: This sample also contains other DNA sequences that code for the same CDR3. The genes are TRBV10-1 and TRBJ2-3; D gene uncertain. The CDR3 totals 14 residues. Germline V gives CDR1 WNHNN, CDR2 SYGVQD (reference sequence). V was pared by 4 bases and J by 2 bases, with 10 bases between. The CDR3 region is CASSVRQPTDTQYF. As DNA, the CDR3 is TGCGCCAGCAGTGTACGGCAACCCACAGATACGCAGTATTTT.

J is TRBJ2-7 and V is TRBV7-2; 8 bases are shared with TRBD1. The CDR3 length is 14 residues. The germline V gene has CDR1 SGHTA and CDR2 FQGNSA. V lost 1 base, J lost 4 bases, and 3 bases stayed unmatched. The CDR3 is CASSLGTGFYEQYF. In nucleotides, the CDR3 is TGTGCCAGCAGCTTAGGGACAGGGTTTTACGAGCAGTACTTC.

The chain joins TRBV5-1 to TRBJ2-7; D uncertain. The germline V gene encodes CDR1 SGHRS and CDR2 YFSETQ. The length of the CDR3 is 14 residues. The ends were cut back, 0 bases at V and 7 bases at J, with 14 bases in the middle. The chain's CDR3 is CASSLEGGRWEQYF. DNA of the CDR3: TGCGCCAGCAGCTTGGAGGGCGGTCGGTGGGAGCAGTACTTC. The whole variable domain, filled in from reference TRBV5-1 and TRBJ2-7, reads KAGVTQTPRYLIKTRGQQVTLSCSPISGHRSVSWYQQTPGQGLQFLFEYFSETQRNKGNFPGRFSGRQFSNSRSEMNVSTLELGDSALYLCASSLEGGRWEQYFGPGTRLTVT.

In this sample, this clone turned up once. The chain recombines TRBV5-1 with TRBJ1-1; weak D call: TRBD1 (6 bases). Trimming took off 0 bases at V and 2 bases at J, with 11 bases between the two ends. CDR1 is SGHRS and CDR2 is YFSETQ in the germline V gene. The CDR3 totals 15 residues. CDR3 region: CASSLGGGENTEAFF. CDR3 in DNA: TGCGCCAGCAGCTTGGGAGGGGGTGAAAACACTGAAGCTTTCTTT.

The J gene is TRBJ1-5, the V gene TRBV7-8; a weak D match, TRBD1 (5 bases). The CDR3 is 14 residues long. Germline loops: CDR1 SGHVS, CDR2 FQNEAQ. Between the trimmed V and J ends, which lost 3 bases and 4 bases, there was a span of 10 bases. The CDR3 DNA reads TGTGCCAGCAGCTTGGACATGAGTAATCAGCCCCAGCATTTT. Its translation: CASSLDMSNQPQHF.

The J gene is TRBJ2-5, the V gene TRBV9; 10 nucleotides match TRBD2. CDR1 is SGDLS and CDR2 is YYNGEE in the germline V gene. V dropped 1 base and J dropped 4; count of bases not matched to a gene: 10. The CDR3 runs to 17 residues. The CDR3 loop reads CASSVTSGRASRETQYF. CDR3 sequence (DNA): TGTGCCAGCAGCGTAACAAGCGGGAGGGCAAGTCGAGAGACCCAGTACTTC.

This chain uses TRBV11-2 with TRBJ2-3; D is ambiguous. V lost 4 bases to trimming and J lost 4 bases, with 6 bases between them. Looked up from germline, CDR1 is SGHAT and CDR2 is FQNNGV. This CDR3 is 12 amino acids long. The CDR3 loop reads CASSWASDTQYF. CDR3 sequence (DNA): TGTGCCAGCAGCTGGGCGTCAGATACGCAGTATTTT.

This clone turned up a few times. This rearrangement joins TRBV28 to TRBJ1-5; the D is unclear. Germline CDR1 MDHEN, CDR2 SYDVKM. V was trimmed by 8 bases and J by 1 base, leaving 3 bases between them. This CDR3 region has 11 residues. This chain's CDR3 is CASQSNQPQHF. CDR3 nucleotides: TGTGCCAGCCAAAGCAATCAGCCCCAGCATTTT. Filled out from reference TRBV28 and TRBJ1-5, the complete variable domain reads DVKVTQSSRYLVKRTGEKVFLECVQDMDHENMFWYRQDPGLGLRLIYFSYDVKMKEKGDIPEGYSVSREKKERFSLILESASTNQTSMYLCASQSNQPQHFGDGTRLSIL.

The chain has TRBV19 and TRBJ2-7, with 11 positions matching TRBD2. The junction had 6 bases not matched to a gene; V was cut back by 3 bases and J by 2 bases. The CDR3 is made up of 16 amino acids. Germline loops: CDR1 LNHDA, CDR2 SQIVND (reference sequence). Here the CDR3 DNA reads TGTGCCAGTAGTATTGGGGGACTAGCGGTACCCTACGAGCAGTACTTC. Its translation is CASSIGGLAVPYEQYF.

There are a few counts of this clone. The genes are TRBV29-1 and TRBJ1-1; TRBD1 matches at 7 bases. CDR1 is SQVTM, CDR2 ANQGSEA, per germline. The J segment lost 6 bases and the V segment lost 5 bases, leaving 6 bases of the junction unmatched. CDR3 length equals 12 residues. CDR3 region: CSVRGQPAEAFF. CDR3 bases: TGCAGCGTTAGGGGACAGCCTGCTGAAGCTTTCTTT.

A single count supports this clone. This chain joins TRBV5-4 and TRBJ2-1, with 10 bases identical to TRBD2. J gave up 4 bases and V 3 bases, and 4 bases lay outside the gene matches. The CDR3 length is 15 residues. From germline, CDR1 is SGHNT and CDR2 YYREEE (reference sequence). CDR3 sequence: CASSSPSGGYNEQFF. In DNA, the CDR3 is TGTGCCAGCAGCTCCCCTAGCGGGGGTTACAATGAGCAGTTCTTC. Looking up the rest from reference TRBV5-4 and TRBJ2-1 gives the full variable domain: ETGVTQSPTHLIKTRGQQVTLRCSSQSGHNTVSWYQQALGQGPQFIFQYYREEENGRGNFPPRFSGLQFPNYSSELNVNALELDDSALYLCASSSPSGGYNEQFFGPGTRLTVL.

The chain carries TRBV29-1 and TRBJ2-5, with D perhaps matching TRBD2 (5 bases). The V gene lost 6 bases and the J gene lost 0 bases, with 8 bases spanning the gap. The CDR3 runs to 12 residues. Germline V lookup: CDR1 SQVTM, CDR2 ANQGSEA. The CDR3 nucleotides read TGCAGCGTGGGGAGTTACCAAGAGACCCAGTACTTC. Residues: CSVGSYQETQYF.

The rearrangement joins TRBV5-4 to TRBJ2-2; no definite D call. The ends were cut back, 0 bases at V and 5 bases at J, with 5 bases in the middle. Looked up from germline, CDR1 is SGHNT and CDR2 is YYREEE (reference sequence). The CDR3 extends over 13 amino acids. In nucleotides, the CDR3 is TGTGCCAGCAGCTTGGATGTTACCGGGGAGCTGTTTTTT. Its protein is CASSLDVTGELFF. Full variable domain (outside the CDR3, taken from reference TRBV5-4 and TRBJ2-2): ETGVTQSPTHLIKTRGQQVTLRCSSQSGHNTVSWYQQALGQGPQFIFQYYREEENGRGNFPPRFSGLQFPNYSSELNVNALELDDSALYLCASSLDVTGELFFGEGSRLTVL.

The table lists this clone with a few counts. This chain uses TRBV5-5 with TRBJ2-7, with 7 bases lining up with TRBD2. From germline, CDR1 is SGHKS and CDR2 YYEKEE (reference sequence). This CDR3 is 10 amino acids long. The CDR3 region has the DNA TGTCGCGGGAGTTTGTACGAGCAGTACTTC. Translating it yields CRGSLYEQYF.

The V and J genes are TRBV11-2 and TRBJ2-2; D not resolved. Per the germline V gene, CDR1 is SGHAT and CDR2 is FQNNGV. Trimming removed 1 base from V and 5 bases from J, with 11 bases in between. The CDR3 has 15 residues. CDR3 loop: CASSLAGLFTGELFF. The CDR3, as DNA: TGTGCCAGCAGCTTAGCTGGCCTGTTTACCGGGGAGCTGTTTTTT.

The rearrangement joins TRBV7-2 to TRBJ2-2; D ambiguous. CDR3 length: 16 residues. Trimming removed 3 bases from V and 0 bases from J, with 11 bases in between. Germline CDR1 reads SGHTA; CDR2 reads FQGNSA. The DNA for the CDR3 is TGTGCCAGCAGCTTCCACTTAGTCCCGAACACCGGGGAGCTGTTTTTT. Its translation: CASSFHLVPNTGELFF.

This clone has only a few counts. The rearrangement uses TRBV30 and TRBJ1-2, with D unclear. Per germline, CDR1 GTSNPN and CDR2 SVGIG (reference sequence). V lost 1 base to trimming and J lost 4 bases, with 16 bases between them. The CDR3 loop spans 15 amino acids. CDR3 nucleotides: TGTGCCTGGAGTGCACCCAGTGGGGTACGCTATGGCTACACCTTC. Its protein is CAWSAPSGVRYGYTF.

The chain couples TRBV5-1 to TRBJ1-1, with D uncertain. The CDR3 covers 13 residues. V dropped 4 bases and J dropped 0 bases, with 7 bases sitting between them. CDR1 and CDR2 (germline): SGHRS, YFSETQ. The CDR3 region has the DNA TGCGCCAGCAGCATCACAGTGAACACTGAAGCTTTCTTT. The encoded protein is CASSITVNTEAFF.

The genes are TRBV30 and TRBJ2-1; no definite D call. The CDR3 contains 13 residues. Germline CDR1 and CDR2: GTSNPN and SVGIG (reference sequence). V was pared by 4 bases and J by 1 base, with 8 bases between. The CDR3 loop is CAWTPLSYNEQFF. DNA of the CDR3: TGTGCCTGGACCCCCTTATCCTACAATGAGCAGTTCTTC.

The chain joins TRBV10-3 to TRBJ2-3; D remains ambiguous. V was clipped by 4 bases and J by 2 bases, with 13 bases between them. The CDR3 length is 15 residues. Germline V gene lookup returns CDR1 ENHRY and CDR2 SYGVKD. The DNA of the CDR3 is TGTGCCATCAGTGCCGTCTTGGCGGCCACAGATACGCAGTATTTT. It specifies CAISAVLAATDTQYF.

This rearrangement joins TRBV10-1 to TRBJ2-2; D call uncertain. V lost 5 bases and J 4 bases, leaving 8 bases between the germline ends. This CDR3 comprises 13 residues. Germline V CDR1 and CDR2: WNHNN, SYGVQD (reference sequence). CDR3 sequence (DNA): TGCGCCAGCAGTCAGGTCACCACCGGGGAGCTGTTTTTT. Translating gives CASSQVTTGELFF.

J is TRBJ1-2 and V is TRBV9, with a tentative D call TRBD1 (6 bases). Germline V CDR1 and CDR2: SGDLS, YYNGEE. CDR3 length: 14 amino acids. The V gene lost 3 bases and the J gene lost 0 bases, with 9 bases spanning the gap. CDR3 in amino acids: CASSAGQPNYGYTF. The CDR3 DNA follows: TGTGCCAGCAGCGCCGGACAGCCTAACTATGGCTACACCTTC. Full variable domain (outside the CDR3, taken from reference TRBV9 and TRBJ1-2): DSGVTQTPKHLITATGQRVTLRCSPRSGDLSVYWYQQSLDQGLQFLIQYYNGEERAKGNILERFSAQQFPDLHSELNLSSLELGDSALYFCASSAGQPNYGYTFGSGTRLTVV.

The CDR3 spells CASSPWMGLETQYF. CDR3 bases: TGTGCCAGCAGCCCATGGATGGGTTTAGAGACCCAGTACTTC. The V and J genes are TRBV7-2 and TRBJ2-5; D ambiguous. Trimming stripped 5 bases from V and 4 bases from J, with 14 bases between. This CDR3 is 14 amino acids long. Germline V gives CDR1 SGHTA, CDR2 FQGNSA.

This chain uses TRBV28 with TRBJ2-5, with TRBD1 identical over 11 bases. Per the germline V gene, CDR1 is MDHEN and CDR2 is SYDVKM. V was clipped by 11 bases and J by 5 bases; unmatched bases: 13. The CDR3 has 15 amino acids. The CDR3 protein is CAGGYTDRGRETQYF. The CDR3 region has the DNA TGTGCCGGTGGATATACGGACAGGGGGCGCGAGACCCAGTACTTC.

This clone was picked up one time. The chain has TRBV7-6 and TRBJ1-5, with D possibly TRBD1 on 5 matching bases. The CDR3 is 15 amino acids. Germline values: CDR1 SGHVS, CDR2 FNYEAQ. Trimming pared 5 bases from V and 6 bases from J, leaving 17 bases between. The CDR3 coding sequence is TGTGCCAGCAGCCTCTACGGGGACGCAATTCAGCCCCAGCATTTT. Encoded protein: CASSLYGDAIQPQHF.

The CDR3 is CASSQDPAGYYEQYF. The CDR3 DNA reads as TGCGCCAGCAGCCAAGATCCAGCGGGGTACTACGAGCAGTACTTC. The chain couples TRBV4-3 to TRBJ2-7; 7 nucleotides align to TRBD2. Germline V gene data show CDR1 as LGHNA and CDR2 as YSLEER. J gave up 3 bases and V 0 bases, and 5 bases lay outside the gene matches. The CDR3 runs 15 residues.

The chain employs TRBV30 and TRBJ2-5, with TRBD1 identical over 7 bases. Losses at the gene ends were 2 bases for V and 4 bases for J; bases not matched to a gene: 4. Germline V gene lookup returns CDR1 GTSNPN and CDR2 SVGIG (reference sequence). CDR3 length: 13 amino acids. The CDR3 region is CAWSIGGGETQYF. The CDR3 DNA sequence: TGTGCCTGGAGTATAGGGGGCGGAGAGACCCAGTACTTC.

The chain is built from TRBV10-3 and TRBJ1-6; D might be TRBD1 (6 bases). Trimming cost V 3 bases and J 8 bases, with 11 bases left between them. The CDR3 spans 14 residues. Per germline, CDR1 ENHRY and CDR2 SYGVKD. The CDR3 DNA is TGTGCCATCAGTGAAGCAGGGGCTGATTCACCCCTCCACTTT. Its translation: CAISEAGADSPLHF.

The rearrangement links TRBV18 to TRBJ2-7; either TRBD1 or TRBD2 may fit D (5 bases each). The germline gives CDR1 KGHSH, CDR2 LQKENI. The V end was cut by 6 bases, the J end by 4 bases, with 19 bases between. The CDR3 totals 15 residues. The CDR3 sequence: CASSITGTVEYEQYF. CDR3 DNA: TGTGCCAGCTCCATTACCGGGACGGTGGAATACGAGCAGTACTTC.